This TCR beta chain was profiled in a study of T cell changes during pregnancy in multiple sclerosis. Trimming took 8 bases from V and 4 from J; bases not matched to a gene: 3. Germline CDR1 MNHEY, CDR2 SMNVEV (reference sequence). CDR3 length: 14 amino acids. The assay was immunoSEQ multiplex PCR, and TCRdb's table has in-frame clones only and misses some. The table has 20,000 to 25,000 clones, 86% seen once. The sequence came from a female donor in good health, enrolled as a control in a pregnancy study. V usage is TRBV27 and J usage is TRBJ2-1; 12 nucleotides align to TRBD1. The sequencing used CD8+ T cells from peripheral blood mononuclear cells, collected in the first trimester of pregnancy. CDR3 nucleotides: TGTGCCAGCGGGGACAGGGGGCCGTACAATGAGCAGTTCTTC. It specifies CASGDRGPYNEQFF.